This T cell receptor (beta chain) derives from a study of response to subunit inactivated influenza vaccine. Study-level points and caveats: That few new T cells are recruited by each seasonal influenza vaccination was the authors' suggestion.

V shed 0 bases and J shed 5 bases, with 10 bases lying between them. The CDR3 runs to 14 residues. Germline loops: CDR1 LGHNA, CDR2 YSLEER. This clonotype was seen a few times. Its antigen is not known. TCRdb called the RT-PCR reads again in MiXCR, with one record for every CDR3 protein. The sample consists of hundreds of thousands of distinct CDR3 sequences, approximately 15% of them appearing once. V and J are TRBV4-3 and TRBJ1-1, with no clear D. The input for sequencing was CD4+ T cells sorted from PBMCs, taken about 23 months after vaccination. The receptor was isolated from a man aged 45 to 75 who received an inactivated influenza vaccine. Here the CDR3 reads CASSQDLQDTEAFF. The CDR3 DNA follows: TGCGCCAGCAGCCAAGACCTCCAGGATACTGAAGCTTTCTTT.